These 30 T cell receptor beta chains came from one sample sequenced in a study of early T cells in non-severe SARS-CoV-2 infection. TCRdb ran MiXCR on the 5' RACE reads and lists one entry per CDR3 protein. The sample holds 100,000 or so distinct CDR3 sequences, about an eighth seen once. What was sequenced was whole blood. Source of these receptors: an adult who was a healthcare worker with PCR-confirmed SARS-CoV-2 infection or an uninfected control (not recorded which).

V is TRBV19 and J is TRBJ1-2, with TRBD1 as a possible D gene (6 bases). Per the germline V gene, CDR1 is LNHDA and CDR2 is SQIVND (reference sequence). The V end was cut by 8 bases, the J end by 6 bases, with 13 bases between. This CDR3 has 12 amino acids. CDR3 loop: CASGQGHHGYTF. CDR3 in DNA: TGTGCCAGTGGGCAGGGACATCATGGCTACACCTTC.

A note on this clonotype: This sequence may be a read error, since a much larger clone differs from it by one base. The rearrangement joins TRBV2 to TRBJ2-1; D call uncertain. CDR1 SNHLY and CDR2 FYNNEI come from the germline V gene. This CDR3 region has 11 residues. V was trimmed by 8 bases and J by 1 base, leaving 3 bases between them. The CDR3 DNA follows: TGTGCCAGCGGTTCCTACAATGAGCAGTTCTTC. Translated, it gives CASGSYNEQFF.

The table lists this clonotype with many counts. The chain joins TRBV28 to TRBJ2-3; 9 positions agree with TRBD2. The J segment lost 4 bases and the V segment lost 6 bases, leaving 11 bases of the junction unmatched. Germline V gene lookup returns CDR1 MDHEN and CDR2 SYDVKM. The CDR3 has 16 residues. CDR3 in DNA: TGTGCCAGCAGGCATAGCGGGAGTACGTTCGCAGATACGCAGTATTTT. Translating it yields CASRHSGSTFADTQYF.

This clonotype was recorded many times. The chain employs TRBV29-1 and TRBJ2-7; TRBD2 might be the D (6 bases). CDR1 and CDR2 (germline): SQVTM, ANQGSEA. This CDR3 spans 13 amino acids. V lost 6 bases and J 2 bases, leaving 14 bases between the germline ends. The CDR3 DNA reads as TGCAGCGTAACCGGGACTGCAGCCTACGAGCAGTACTTC. Amino acid sequence: CSVTGTAAYEQYF.

This clonotype was detected many times. The chain joins TRBV9 to TRBJ2-7; 11 positions agree with TRBD2. CDR1 and CDR2 (germline): SGDLS, YYNGEE. The CDR3 sequence is 15 residues long. V lost 0 bases to trimming and J lost 3 bases; unmatched junction nucleotides: 2. CDR3 bases: TGTGCCAGCAGCGTAGGGGGACTAGCGGACTACGAGCAGTACTTC. Translation: CASSVGGLADYEQYF. Full variable domain (remainder filled in from reference TRBV9 and TRBJ2-7): DSGVTQTPKHLITATGQRVTLRCSPRSGDLSVYWYQQSLDQGLQFLIQYYNGEERAKGNILERFSAQQFPDLHSELNLSSLELGDSALYFCASSVGGLADYEQYFGPGTRLTVT.

The chain employs TRBV6-2 or TRBV6-3 and TRBJ2-1; weak D call: TRBD2 (6 bases). V dropped 7 bases and J dropped 9 bases, with 13 bases sitting between them. The CDR3 loop spans 12 amino acids. Germline CDR1 MNHEY, CDR2 SVGEGT. The CDR3 DNA sequence: TGTGCCAGCACCCACGGGCGGGGTGAGCAGTTCTTC. Amino acids: CASTHGRGEQFF.

This clonotype was recorded at least ten times. The chain recombines TRBV28 with TRBJ2-7, with unresolved D. Between the trimmed V and J ends, which lost 7 bases and 0 bases, there was a span of 13 bases. Germline CDR1 and CDR2: MDHEN and SYDVKM. This CDR3 is 14 amino acids long. CDR3 nucleotide sequence: TGTGCCAGCAAACCCCCCCAAGACTCCTACGAGCAGTACTTC. Translation gives CASKPPQDSYEQYF.

This chain joins TRBV12-3 or TRBV12-4 and TRBJ1-2, with TRBD1 matching 7 bases. The CDR3 covers 13 residues. With 4 bases clipped from V and 6 bases from J, the junction kept 5 bases outside the gene matches. CDR3 sequence: CASSSRDRHGYTF. Written as DNA, the CDR3 is TGTGCCAGCAGTTCCCGGGACAGACATGGCTACACCTTC.

This chain uses TRBV4-2 with TRBJ2-4; the match to TRBD2 covers 7 bases. There are 17 residues in the CDR3. CDR1 is LGHNA and CDR2 is YNFKEQ in the germline V gene. Losses at the gene ends were 0 bases for V and 4 bases for J; bases not matched to a gene: 9. The DNA for the CDR3 is TGTGCCAGCAGCCAAGAGGCTAGCGGCGTTAATAAAAACATTCAGTACTTC. The encoded protein is CASSQEASGVNKNIQYF.

The chain combines TRBV19 with TRBJ2-3, with D unclear. CDR1 LNHDA and CDR2 SQIVND come from the germline V gene (reference sequence). The CDR3 covers 14 residues. Trimming took 3 bases from V and 4 from J, leaving 11 bases between them. The chain's CDR3 is CASSMALASDTQYF. The DNA for the CDR3 is TGTGCCAGTAGTATGGCGTTAGCCTCAGATACGCAGTATTTT.

The chain is built from TRBV6-5 and TRBJ1-2; unclear D gene. The CDR3 is 11 amino acids. Germline V CDR1 and CDR2: MNHEY, SVGAGI. V was cut by 4 bases and J by 5 bases, with 5 bases left in between. The CDR3 DNA reads as TGTGCCAGCAGTTCCCGGTATGGCTACACCTTC. Protein: CASSSRYGYTF.

This clonotype was recorded at least ten times. The chain links TRBV14 to TRBJ1-2; D is uncertain. Between the trimmed V and J ends, which lost 0 bases and 11 bases, there was a span of 10 bases. This CDR3 contains 12 residues. Germline V CDR1 and CDR2: SGHDN, FVKESK. The CDR3 DNA follows: TGTGCCAGCAGCCAAGATCGTCTGTTATACACCTTC. Its translation is CASSQDRLLYTF. Looking up the rest from reference TRBV14 and TRBJ1-2 gives the full variable domain: EAGVTQFPSHSVIEKGQTVTLRCDPISGHDNLYWYRRVMGKEIKFLLHFVKESKQDESGMPNNRFLAERTGGTYSTLKVQPAELEDSGVYFCASSQDRLLYTFGSGTRLTVV.

The V and J genes are TRBV29-1 and TRBJ2-1; D gene ambiguous. Trimming left V 5 bases short and J 6 bases short, with 11 bases between. The CDR3 totals 12 residues. Germline values: CDR1 SQVTM, CDR2 ANQGSEA. The CDR3, as DNA: TGCAGCGTTCTCTATTGGGCCAATGAGCAGTTCTTC. Its translation is CSVLYWANEQFF.

This clonotype was found many times. The rearrangement links TRBV11-3 to TRBJ2-1; D may correspond to TRBD1 or TRBD2 (5 bases each). This CDR3 is 13 amino acids long. The V end was cut by 3 bases, the J end by 8 bases, with 11 bases between. Per germline, CDR1 SGHNT and CDR2 YENEEA. For the CDR3, the DNA is TGTGCCAGCAGCTTTCGAGGGGTCCATGAGCAGTTCTTC. Protein sequence: CASSFRGVHEQFF. The full variable domain, rest sourced from reference TRBV11-3 and TRBJ2-1, is EAGVVQSPRYKIIEKKQPVAFWCNPISGHNTLYWYLQNLGQGPELLIRYENEEAVDDSQLPKDRFSAERLKGVDSTLKIQPAELGDSAVYLCASSFRGVHEQFFGPGTRLTVL.

This clonotype was observed at least ten times. The CDR3 sequence: CAISGTPDPYEQYF. For the CDR3, the DNA is TGTGCCATCAGTGGGACACCCGACCCCTACGAGCAGTACTTC. V gene TRBV10-3 combines with J gene TRBJ2-7, with D maybe TRBD1 (5 bases). The V end lost 4 bases, the J end lost 2 bases, and 12 bases lay between the germline ends. CDR1 and CDR2 (germline): ENHRY, SYGVKD. The CDR3 loop spans 14 amino acids.

Notes on this clonotype: With a much larger clone just one base away, this may be a read error. The gene calls are TRBV10-3 and TRBJ2-2; D may be TRBD1 (6 bases). Trimming stripped 4 bases from V and 6 bases from J, with 6 bases between. Germline V gives CDR1 ENHRY, CDR2 SYGVKD. The CDR3 extends over 12 amino acids. Here the CDR3 reads CAISGTAGELFF. In nucleotides, the CDR3 is TGTGCCATCAGTGGGACAGCCGGGGAGCTGTTTTTT.

This clonotype was seen ten or more times. The rearrangement joins TRBV7-9 to TRBJ2-1; TRBD2 matches 16 bases. Germline V gene sequence: CDR1 SEHNR, CDR2 FQNEAQ (reference sequence). Trimming took 5 bases from V and 6 from J; bases not matched to a gene: 4. The CDR3 is 16 amino acids. The chain's CDR3 is CASSEGLAGGTNEQFF. The CDR3 DNA is TGTGCCAGCAGCGAGGGACTAGCGGGAGGGACCAATGAGCAGTTCTTC.

This clonotype was recorded many times. The chain is built from TRBV6-5 and TRBJ2-5; a weak D match, TRBD2 (6 bases). Trimming removed 7 bases at V and 2 bases at J, with 17 bases between. Germline loops: CDR1 MNHEY, CDR2 SVGAGI. The CDR3 extends over 15 amino acids. CDR3: CASTPQGGGQETQYF. In DNA form, the CDR3 reads TGTGCCAGCACCCCCCAGGGAGGCGGGCAAGAGACCCAGTACTTC.

CDR3 loop: CASSQVAGLADTQYF. The CDR3, as DNA: TGCGCCAGCAGCCAAGTGGCAGGTCTGGCAGATACGCAGTATTTT. This rearrangement joins TRBV4-3 to TRBJ2-3; no clear D gene. The CDR3 spans 15 residues. Germline V gives CDR1 LGHNA, CDR2 YSLEER. Trimming took 1 base from V and 4 from J, leaving 12 bases between them.

This chain connects TRBV10-3 to TRBJ2-3; the D gene is possibly TRBD2 (6 bases). The V end lost 4 bases, the J end lost 7 bases, and 21 bases lay between the germline ends. CDR1 is ENHRY, CDR2 SYGVKD, per germline. This CDR3 spans 16 amino acids. CDR3 in DNA: TGTGCCATCAGTGGGAGACTAGAGGGGACCACGAATACGCAGTATTTT. As protein: CAISGRLEGTTNTQYF.

The chain uses TRBV10-3 and TRBJ2-7; possible D gene TRBD1, 5 bases. The CDR3 contains 14 residues. Germline V lookup: CDR1 ENHRY, CDR2 SYGVKD. Trimming cost V 2 bases and J 1 base, with 9 bases left between them. The chain's CDR3 is CAISEGATSYEQYF. The CDR3 DNA is TGTGCCATCAGTGAGGGGGCTACTTCCTACGAGCAGTACTTC.

The table lists this clonotype with a few counts. V usage is TRBV7-6 and J usage is TRBJ2-1; tentative D call: TRBD1 (5 bases). There are 15 residues in the CDR3. Trimming took off 2 bases at V and 10 bases at J, with 18 bases between the two ends. CDR1 SGHVS and CDR2 FNYEAQ come from the germline V gene. The CDR3 coding sequence is TGTGCCAGCAGCTTAAAAAGGGGCAGTTTGGAGGAGCAGTTCTTC. Translation gives CASSLKRGSLEEQFF.

The chain links TRBV29-1 to TRBJ2-3, with 10 bases lining up with TRBD2. Germline CDR1 SQVTM, CDR2 ANQGSEA. V gave up 6 bases and J gave up 5 bases; unmatched junction bases: 8. There are 14 residues in the CDR3. CDR3 protein: CSVRAGGPLDTQYF. In DNA, the CDR3 is TGCAGCGTCCGAGCGGGAGGGCCACTAGATACGCAGTATTTT.

V is TRBV5-1 and J is TRBJ2-3; 8 bases map to TRBD2. Germline CDR1 reads SGHRS; CDR2 reads YFSETQ. CDR3 length: 15 residues. The ends lost 7 bases at V and 4 bases at J; junction bases unmatched: 11. The CDR3 region is CASSSGTREADTQYF. CDR3 nucleotides: TGCGCCAGCTCGTCCGGGACTAGGGAGGCAGATACGCAGTATTTT.

This clonotype was detected a few times. The chain carries TRBV28 and TRBJ2-7, with no clear D. Germline V gives CDR1 MDHEN, CDR2 SYDVKM. This CDR3 is built from 15 residues. V was cut by 7 bases and J by 0 bases, with 16 bases left in between. Written as DNA, the CDR3 is TGTGCCAGCAAATTACAGCTCCAGAGCTCCTACGAGCAGTACTTC. Encoded protein: CASKLQLQSSYEQYF.

This chain links TRBV12-3 or TRBV12-4 with TRBJ2-4; 9 bases match TRBD1. The CDR3 covers 15 residues. V lost 5 bases and J lost 2; bases outside the gene matches: 4. The CDR3, as DNA: TGTGCCAGCAGTACCTACAGGGGGCCCAAAAACATTCAGTACTTC. This sequence encodes CASSTYRGPKNIQYF.

The rearrangement uses TRBV11-2 and TRBJ1-2; the D is unclear. There are 13 residues in the CDR3. The germline gives CDR1 SGHAT, CDR2 FQNNGV. The V end lost 1 base, the J end lost 5 bases, and 8 bases lay between the germline ends. The CDR3 here is CASSLVTRYGYTF. CDR3 nucleotide sequence: TGTGCCAGCAGCTTAGTTACCCGGTATGGCTACACCTTC.

This clonotype showed up many times. The chain employs TRBV24-1 and TRBJ2-6; 11 bases fit TRBD1. Germline V gives CDR1 KGHDR, CDR2 SFDVKD. Trimming removed 3 bases from V and 4 bases from J; junction bases left unmatched: 7. The CDR3 is made up of 18 amino acids. This chain's CDR3 is CATSDAGQGVRGANVLTF. CDR3 nucleotides: TGTGCCACCAGTGATGCGGGACAGGGGGTGAGGGGGGCCAACGTCCTGACTTTC.

The V gene is TRBV10-3, the J gene TRBJ2-7; D unclear. CDR3 size: 11 residues. Trimming removed 8 bases from V and 5 bases from J, with 10 bases in between. The germline CDR1 and CDR2 sequences are ENHRY and SYGVKD. CDR3 nucleotide sequence: TGTGCCATCGCCCTAGATAACGAGCAGTACTTC. This sequence encodes CAIALDNEQYF.

This clonotype was seen more than once but under ten times. The chain couples TRBV9 to TRBJ2-5; D is perhaps TRBD2 (6 bases). Germline assignment: CDR1 SGDLS and CDR2 YYNGEE. The V end was cut by 4 bases, the J end by 0 bases, with 13 bases between. The CDR3 sequence is 15 residues long. This chain's CDR3 is CASSRGGNYQETQYF. The CDR3 DNA follows: TGTGCCAGCAGCCGGGGCGGGAACTACCAAGAGACCCAGTACTTC.